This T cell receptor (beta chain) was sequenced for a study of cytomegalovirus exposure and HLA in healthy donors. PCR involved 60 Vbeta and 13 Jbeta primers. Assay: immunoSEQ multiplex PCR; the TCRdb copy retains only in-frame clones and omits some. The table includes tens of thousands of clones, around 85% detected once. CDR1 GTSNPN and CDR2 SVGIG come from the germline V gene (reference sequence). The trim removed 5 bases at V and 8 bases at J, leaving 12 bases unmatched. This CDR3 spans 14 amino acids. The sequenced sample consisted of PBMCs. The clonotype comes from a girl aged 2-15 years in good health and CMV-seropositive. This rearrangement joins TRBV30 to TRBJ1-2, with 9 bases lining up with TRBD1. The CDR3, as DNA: TGTGCCTGGGTATGGGACAGGGAGGCTGACGGCTACACCTTC. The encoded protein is CAWVWDREADGYTF. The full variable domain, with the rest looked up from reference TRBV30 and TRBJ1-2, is SQTIHQWPATLVQPVGSPLSLECTVEGTSNPNLYWYRQAAGRGLQLLFYSVGIGQISSEVPQNLSASRPQDRQFILSSKKLLLSDSGFYLCAWVWDREADGYTFGSGTRLTVV.